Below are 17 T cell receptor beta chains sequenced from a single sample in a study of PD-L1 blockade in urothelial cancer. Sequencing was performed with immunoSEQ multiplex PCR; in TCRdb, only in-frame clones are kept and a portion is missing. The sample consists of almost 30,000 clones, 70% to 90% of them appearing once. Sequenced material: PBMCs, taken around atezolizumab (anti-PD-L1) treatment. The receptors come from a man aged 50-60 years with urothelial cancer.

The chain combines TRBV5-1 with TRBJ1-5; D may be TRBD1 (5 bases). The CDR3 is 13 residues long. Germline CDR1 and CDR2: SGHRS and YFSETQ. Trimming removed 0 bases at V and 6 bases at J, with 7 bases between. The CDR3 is CASSLGGGQPQHF. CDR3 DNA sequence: TGCGCCAGCAGCTTGGGGGGGGGTCAGCCCCAGCATTTT.

This chain's CDR3 is CASSPTDRGTYNEQFF. The CDR3 DNA reads as TGTGCCAGCAGTCCAACCGACAGGGGAACCTACAATGAGCAGTTCTTC. The chain carries TRBV27 and TRBJ2-1; 8 bases map to TRBD1. The J segment lost 2 bases and the V segment lost 5 bases, leaving 8 bases of the junction unmatched. The CDR3 has 16 amino acids. Germline V gene lookup returns CDR1 MNHEY and CDR2 SMNVEV (reference sequence).

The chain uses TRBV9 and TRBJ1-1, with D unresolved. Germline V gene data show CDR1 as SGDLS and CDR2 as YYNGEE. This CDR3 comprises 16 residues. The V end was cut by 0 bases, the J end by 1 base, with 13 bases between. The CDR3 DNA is TGTGCCAGCAGCGTAGCCGGGAACTGGGGGAACACTGAAGCTTTCTTT. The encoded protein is CASSVAGNWGNTEAFF.

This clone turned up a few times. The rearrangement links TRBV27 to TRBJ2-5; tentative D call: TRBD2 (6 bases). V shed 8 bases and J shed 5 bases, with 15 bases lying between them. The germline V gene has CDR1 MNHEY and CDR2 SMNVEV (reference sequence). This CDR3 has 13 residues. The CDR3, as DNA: TGTGCCAGCGGGCCTGGAGGGGTGGAGACCCAGTACTTC. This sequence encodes CASGPGGVETQYF.

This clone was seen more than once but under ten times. The CDR3 coding sequence is TGCGCCAGCAGCGATGAGGGATACTACGAGCAGTACTTC. It codes for CASSDEGYYEQYF. The V gene is TRBV5-1, the J gene TRBJ2-7, with a possible D match to TRBD2 (5 bases). Trimming pared 4 bases from V and 3 bases from J, leaving 11 bases between. This CDR3 is built from 13 residues. Germline V gives CDR1 SGHRS, CDR2 YFSETQ.

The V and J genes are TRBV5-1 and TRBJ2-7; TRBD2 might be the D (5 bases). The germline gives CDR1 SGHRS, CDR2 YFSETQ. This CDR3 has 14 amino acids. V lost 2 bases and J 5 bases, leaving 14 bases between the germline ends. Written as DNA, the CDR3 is TGCGCCAGCAGCTTTGGATCCCTCGGGGACGAGCAGTACTTC. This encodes CASSFGSLGDEQYF.

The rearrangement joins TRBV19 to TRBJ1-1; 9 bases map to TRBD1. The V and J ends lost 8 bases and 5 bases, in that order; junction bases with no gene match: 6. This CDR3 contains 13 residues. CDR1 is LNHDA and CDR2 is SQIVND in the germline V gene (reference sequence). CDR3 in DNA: TGTGCCAGTGAGGGACAGGGTTTAACTGAAGCTTTCTTT. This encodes CASEGQGLTEAFF.

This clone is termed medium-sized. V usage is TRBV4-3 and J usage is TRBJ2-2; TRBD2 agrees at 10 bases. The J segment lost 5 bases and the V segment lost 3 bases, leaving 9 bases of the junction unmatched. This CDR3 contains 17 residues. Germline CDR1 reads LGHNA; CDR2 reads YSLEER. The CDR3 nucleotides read TGCGCCAGCAGCCAGGGCTCTAGCGGGAGATGGACCGGGGAGCTGTTTTTT. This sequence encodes CASSQGSSGRWTGELFF.

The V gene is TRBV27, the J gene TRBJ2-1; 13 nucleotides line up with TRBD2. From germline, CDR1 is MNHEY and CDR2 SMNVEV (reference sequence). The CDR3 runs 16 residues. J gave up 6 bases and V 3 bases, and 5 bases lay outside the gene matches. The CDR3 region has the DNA TGTGCCAGCAGTTTTAGGACTAGCGGGAGCACCAATGAGCAGTTCTTC. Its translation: CASSFRTSGSTNEQFF.

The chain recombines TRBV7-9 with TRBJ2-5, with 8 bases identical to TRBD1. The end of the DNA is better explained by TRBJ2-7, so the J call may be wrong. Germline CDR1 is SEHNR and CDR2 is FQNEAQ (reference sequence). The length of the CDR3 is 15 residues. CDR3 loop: CASSPPGQVPYEQYF. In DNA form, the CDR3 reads TGTGCCAGCAGCCCTCCGGGACAGGTGCCCTACGAGCAGTACTTC.

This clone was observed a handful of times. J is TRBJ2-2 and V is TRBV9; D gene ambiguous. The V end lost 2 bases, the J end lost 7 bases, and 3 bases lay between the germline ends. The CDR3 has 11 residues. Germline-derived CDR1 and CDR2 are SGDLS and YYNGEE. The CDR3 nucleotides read TGTGCCAGCAGCGTCGGCGGGGAGCTGTTTTTT. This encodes CASSVGGELFF.

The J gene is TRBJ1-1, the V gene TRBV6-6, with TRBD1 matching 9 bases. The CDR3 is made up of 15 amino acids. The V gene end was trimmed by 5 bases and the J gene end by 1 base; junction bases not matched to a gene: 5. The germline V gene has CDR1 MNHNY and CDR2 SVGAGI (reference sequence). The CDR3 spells CASSNMGQGNTEAFF. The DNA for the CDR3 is TGTGCCAGCAGTAACATGGGACAGGGGAACACTGAAGCTTTCTTT.

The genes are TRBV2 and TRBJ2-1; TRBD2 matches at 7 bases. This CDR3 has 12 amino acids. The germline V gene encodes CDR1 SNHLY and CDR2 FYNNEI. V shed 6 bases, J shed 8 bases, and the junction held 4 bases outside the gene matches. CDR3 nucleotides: TGTGCCAGCAGGAGGCTAGCGGATGAGCAGTTCTTC. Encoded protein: CASRRLADEQFF.

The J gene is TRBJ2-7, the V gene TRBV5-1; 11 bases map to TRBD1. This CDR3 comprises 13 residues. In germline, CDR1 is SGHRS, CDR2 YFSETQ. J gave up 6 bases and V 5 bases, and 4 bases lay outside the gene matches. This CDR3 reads CASRPGQGGEQYF. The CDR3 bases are TGCGCCAGCAGGCCGGGACAGGGGGGCGAGCAGTACTTC.

CDR3 region: CASSYVQGGDEQFF. CDR3 in DNA: TGTGCCAGCAGTTACGTCCAGGGTGGCGATGAGCAGTTCTTC. V and J are TRBV6-5 and TRBJ2-1; D possibly corresponds to TRBD1 (5 bases). Germline CDR1 reads MNHEY; CDR2 reads SVGAGI. This CDR3 is 14 amino acids long. V dropped 2 bases and J dropped 8 bases, with 13 bases sitting between them.

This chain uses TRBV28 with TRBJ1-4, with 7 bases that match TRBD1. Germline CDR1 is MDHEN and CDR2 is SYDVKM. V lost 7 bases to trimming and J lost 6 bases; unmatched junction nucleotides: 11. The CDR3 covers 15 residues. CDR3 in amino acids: CASTLQGLGYEKLFF. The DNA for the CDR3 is TGTGCCAGCACCCTACAGGGGCTCGGGTATGAAAAACTGTTTTTT.

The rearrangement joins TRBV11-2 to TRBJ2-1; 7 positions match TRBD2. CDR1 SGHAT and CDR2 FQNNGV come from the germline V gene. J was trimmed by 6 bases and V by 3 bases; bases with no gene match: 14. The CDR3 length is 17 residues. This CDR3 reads CASSFGAGDRDLNEQFF. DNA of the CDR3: TGTGCCAGCAGCTTCGGCGCGGGGGATCGGGACCTCAATGAGCAGTTCTTC.